Listed below are T cell receptor beta chains from one sample, sequenced in a study of cytomegalovirus exposure and HLA in healthy donors. Clones were read by immunoSEQ multiplex PCR, and TCRdb kept only the in-frame ones, dropping some. Here the sample spans over 100,000 clones, 77% being singletons. The specimen sequenced was PBMCs. The receptors derive from a male donor in good health and CMV-seropositive. Each CDR3 is given with its conserved first and last residue. The order of the fields is CDR3 protein, CDR3 DNA, D gene, V gene, clone size, J gene. A D gene is named only where the DNA matches it firmly. The size field is filled for only some rows; it gives once, few, many or a size class.

CDR3: CSSLEGARGYTF
DNA: TGCAGCTCTTTAGAGGGCGCAAGAGGCTACACCTTC
D: -
V: TRBV29-1
size: -
J: TRBJ1-2

CDR3: CASSPGQGGEKLFF
DNA: TGCGCCAGCAGCCCAGGACAGGGAGGGGAAAAACTGTTTTTT
D: TRBD1
V: TRBV5-1
size: -
J: TRBJ1-4

CDR3: CASSLNPGQSYEQYF
DNA: TGTGCCAGCAGCCTAAACCCGGGACAGTCCTACGAGCAGTACTTC
D: TRBD1
V: TRBV7-8
size: -
J: TRBJ2-7

CDR3: CASSSPGQPQHF
DNA: TGTGCCAGCAGCTCCCCAGGGCAGCCCCAGCATTTT
D: -
V: TRBV5-4
size: once
J: TRBJ1-5

CDR3: CASSSTIGTGFSNEQFF
DNA: TGTGCCAGCAGCTCTACCATAGGGACAGGGTTTAGCAATGAGCAGTTCTTC
D: TRBD1
V: TRBV5-4
size: -
J: TRBJ2-1

CDR3: CASSERGGAEGYGYTF
DNA: TGTGCCAGCAGTGAAAGGGGGGGGGCAGAGGGCTATGGCTACACCTTC
D: -
V: TRBV6-1
size: -
J: TRBJ1-2

CDR3: CASSLGAGTSKFF
DNA: TGTGCCAGCAGTTTAGGGGCGGGGACTAGCAAGTTCTTC
D: TRBD2
V: TRBV27
size: -
J: TRBJ2-1

CDR3: CASSLVRTGDEAFF
DNA: TGTGCCAGCAGCTTAGTACGGACAGGTGATGAAGCTTTCTTT
D: TRBD1
V: TRBV7-9
size: -
J: TRBJ1-1

CDR3: CASRTDWRDEQFF
DNA: TGTGCCAGCAGGACGGACTGGCGGGATGAGCAGTTCTTC
D: -
V: TRBV2
size: -
J: TRBJ2-1

CDR3: CSVGEGSGTAQHF
DNA: TGCAGCGTTGGAGAGGGGTCGGGAACAGCCCAGCATTTT
D: -
V: TRBV29-1
size: -
J: TRBJ1-5

CDR3: CAWAMTGDNQPQHF
DNA: TGTGCCTGGGCAATGACAGGGGACAATCAGCCCCAGCATTTT
D: TRBD1
V: TRBV30
size: -
J: TRBJ1-5

CDR3: CSATGVNQPQHF
DNA: TGCAGCGCGACAGGCGTTAATCAGCCCCAGCATTTT
D: -
V: TRBV29-1
size: once
J: TRBJ1-5

CDR3: CGLGTAEETQYF
DNA: TGCGGCCTAGGGACAGCCGAAGAGACCCAGTACTTC
D: TRBD1
V: TRBV29-1
size: -
J: TRBJ2-5

CDR3: CASSEGQGGNQPQHF
DNA: TGTGCCAGCAGCGAAGGACAGGGCGGGAATCAGCCCCAGCATTTT
D: TRBD1
V: TRBV6-1
size: -
J: TRBJ1-5

CDR3: CASSLGGQGSYEQYF
DNA: TGTGCCAGCAGCTTAGGCGGCCAGGGCAGCTACGAGCAGTACTTC
D: -
V: TRBV5-8
size: -
J: TRBJ2-7

CDR3: CASSVETASMYNEQFF
DNA: TGTGCCAGCAGTGTGGAAACAGCCAGCATGTACAATGAGCAGTTCTTC
D: -
V: TRBV6-1
size: -
J: TRBJ2-1

CDR3: CASSEYRAGQPQHF
DNA: TGTGCCAGCAGTGAATACAGGGCCGGCCAGCCCCAGCATTTT
D: -
V: TRBV25-1
size: -
J: TRBJ1-5

CDR3: CASSTRRVQETQYF
DNA: TGTGCCAGCAGTACTCGACGGGTCCAAGAGACCCAGTACTTC
D: -
V: TRBV2
size: -
J: TRBJ2-5

CDR3: CASRSTGGLGYTF
DNA: TGTGCCAGCAGGTCTACAGGGGGGTTAGGCTACACCTTC
D: TRBD1
V: TRBV28
size: -
J: TRBJ1-2

CDR3: CASSQVRSSGGAGETQYF
DNA: TGCGCCAGCAGCCAAGTTAGGTCCAGCGGGGGGGCGGGCGAAACCCAGTACTTC
D: TRBD2
V: TRBV4-1
size: -
J: TRBJ2-5

CDR3: CATSREILPGGTEAFF
DNA: TGTGCCACCAGCAGAGAAATTCTGCCAGGGGGCACTGAAGCTTTCTTT
D: TRBD1
V: TRBV15
size: -
J: TRBJ1-1

CDR3: CAGPKPGLPVGYEQYF
DNA: TGTGCCGGACCAAAACCGGGACTCCCTGTAGGCTACGAGCAGTACTTC
D: -
V: TRBV27
size: -
J: TRBJ2-7

CDR3: CASTNWPGQGHRGNQPQHF
DNA: TGTGCCAGTACGAACTGGCCGGGACAGGGCCACCGGGGGAATCAGCCCCAGCATTTT
D: TRBD1
V: TRBV19
size: -
J: TRBJ1-5

CDR3: CASSFRGDEKLFF
DNA: TGTGCCAGCAGTTTTCGGGGTGACGAAAAACTGTTTTTT
D: -
V: TRBV27
size: -
J: TRBJ1-4

CDR3: CASSHRYGTEAFF
DNA: TGTGCCAGCAGCCACCGTTACGGGACTGAAGCTTTCTTT
D: -
V: TRBV5-6
size: -
J: TRBJ1-1

CDR3: CASSLGGGGYTF
DNA: TGCGCCAGCAGCTTGGGTGGCGGAGGCTACACCTTC
D: -
V: TRBV5-1
size: once
J: TRBJ1-2

CDR3: CASSGTRGPYGYTF
DNA: TGTGCCAGCAGCGGTACCAGGGGGCCCTATGGCTACACCTTC
D: TRBD1
V: TRBV7-2
size: -
J: TRBJ1-2

CDR3: CASSSRQGSGANVLTF
DNA: TGTGCCAGCAGCTCACGACAGGGATCTGGGGCCAACGTCCTGACTTTC
D: TRBD1
V: TRBV7-8
size: -
J: TRBJ2-6

CDR3: CASSRPTSNEQFF
DNA: TGTGCCAGCAGCCGCCCGACTAGCAACGAGCAGTTCTTC
D: TRBD2
V: TRBV7-8
size: -
J: TRBJ2-1

CDR3: CASRSGLVETGELFF
DNA: TGTGCCAGCAGAAGCGGCCTAGTAGAAACCGGGGAGCTGTTTTTT
D: -
V: TRBV6-1
size: -
J: TRBJ2-2

CDR3: CASSLTQAPSAEQYF
DNA: TGTGCCAGCAGCTTAACCCAGGCCCCTAGCGCCGAGCAGTACTTC
D: -
V: TRBV7-3
size: -
J: TRBJ2-7

CDR3: CASSSRDRGDEKLFF
DNA: TGCGCCAGCAGCTCCCGGGACAGGGGAGATGAAAAACTGTTTTTT
D: TRBD1
V: TRBV5-1
size: -
J: TRBJ1-4

CDR3: CASRLKASGVYNEQFF
DNA: TGTGCCAGCAGACTAAAGGCCAGCGGGGTTTACAATGAGCAGTTCTTC
D: TRBD2
V: TRBV5-6
size: -
J: TRBJ2-1

CDR3: CASSYQGRPYEQYF
DNA: TGTGCCAGCAGTTACCAGGGCAGACCCTACGAGCAGTACTTC
D: -
V: TRBV6-5
size: -
J: TRBJ2-7

CDR3: CSSSLGDRGIRQPQHF
DNA: TGTTCCAGCAGCTTAGGGGACAGGGGAATTCGTCAGCCCCAGCATTTT
D: TRBD1
V: TRBV7-9
size: -
J: TRBJ1-5

CDR3: CASSLDGLAGEMETQYF
DNA: TGCGCCAGCAGCTTGGATGGCCTAGCGGGAGAAATGGAGACCCAGTACTTC
D: TRBD2
V: TRBV5-1
size: -
J: TRBJ2-5

CDR3: CASSLRLAAYNEQFF
DNA: TGTGCCAGCAGTTTAAGACTAGCGGCTTACAATGAGCAGTTCTTC
D: TRBD2
V: TRBV6-5
size: -
J: TRBJ2-1

CDR3: CATRTSGNSPLHF
DNA: TGTGCCACCAGGACAAGCGGGAATTCACCCCTCCACTTT
D: -
V: TRBV19
size: -
J: TRBJ1-6

CDR3: CASSLGGTGARYF
DNA: TGTGCCAGCAGCTTAGGAGGGACAGGGGCTAGGTACTTC
D: TRBD1
V: TRBV7-9
size: -
J: TRBJ2-4

CDR3: CASSSLASGGGETQYF
DNA: TGCGCCAGCAGCTCCCTGGCTAGCGGGGGGGGAGAGACCCAGTACTTC
D: TRBD2
V: TRBV5-1
size: -
J: TRBJ2-5

CDR3: CASSLGRRYNSGNTIYF
DNA: TGTGCCAGCAGCTTAGGGAGGCGCTATAACTCTGGAAACACCATATATTTT
D: -
V: TRBV7-9
size: -
J: TRBJ1-3

CDR3: CASSLGRAYEQYF
DNA: TGTGCCAGCAGTTTAGGGAGGGCATACGAGCAGTACTTC
D: TRBD2
V: TRBV28
size: few
J: TRBJ2-7

CDR3: CAGGGQGISGANGLTF
DNA: TGTGCCGGGGGGGGACAGGGGATCTCTGGGGCCAACGGCCTGACTTTC
D: TRBD1
V: TRBV2
size: few
J: TRBJ2-6

CDR3: CASSLVTRPSAAYEQYF
DNA: TGTGCCAGCAGCTTAGTAACTAGGCCTAGCGCCGCCTACGAGCAGTACTTC
D: -
V: TRBV7-8
size: -
J: TRBJ2-7

CDR3: CASSYSRGRGETQYF
DNA: TGTGCCAGCAGTTACAGTCGCGGGAGAGGGGAGACCCAGTACTTC
D: TRBD2
V: TRBV6-5
size: -
J: TRBJ2-5

CDR3: CASSLTRDRGYEQYF
DNA: TGTGCCAGCAGCCTTACCCGGGACAGGGGCTACGAGCAGTACTTC
D: TRBD1
V: TRBV14
size: -
J: TRBJ2-7

CDR3: CASSLGAAGDQMEQYF
DNA: TGTGCCAGCAGCTTGGGGGCAGCGGGAGATCAAATGGAGCAGTACTTC
D: TRBD2
V: TRBV5-6
size: -
J: TRBJ2-7

CDR3: CASSLAVGTASMGNYGYTF
DNA: TGCGCCAGCAGCTTGGCCGTAGGGACAGCAAGTATGGGAAACTATGGCTACACCTTC
D: TRBD1
V: TRBV5-1
size: -
J: TRBJ1-2

CDR3: CASSLVKGLGRNEQFF
DNA: TGTGCCAGCAGCTTAGTTAAGGGACTAGGGCGCAATGAGCAGTTCTTC
D: TRBD2
V: TRBV7-6
size: -
J: TRBJ2-1

CDR3: CASSPQGAGGANGLTF
DNA: TGTGCCAGCAGCCCACAGGGGGCTGGTGGGGCCAACGGCCTGACTTTC
D: TRBD1
V: TRBV6-6
size: -
J: TRBJ2-6

CDR3: CASSLQGQPQHF
DNA: TGTGCCAGCAGCCTACAGGGTCAGCCCCAGCATTTT
D: -
V: TRBV6-6
size: -
J: TRBJ1-5

CDR3: CASFINTEAFF
DNA: TGTGCCAGCTTTATAAACACTGAAGCTTTCTTT
D: -
V: TRBV28
size: few
J: TRBJ1-1